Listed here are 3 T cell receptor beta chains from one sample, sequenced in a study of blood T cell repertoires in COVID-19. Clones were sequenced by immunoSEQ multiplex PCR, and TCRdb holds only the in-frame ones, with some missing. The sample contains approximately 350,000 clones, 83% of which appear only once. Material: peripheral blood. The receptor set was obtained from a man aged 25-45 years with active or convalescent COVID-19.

The CDR3 DNA reads TGTGCCACCAGCAGAAGCCGGGATGTGGCGAGTGAAGCTTTCTTT. This translates into CATSRSRDVASEAFF. This chain connects TRBV15 to TRBJ1-1, with D unresolved. CDR3 length: 15 residues. From germline, CDR1 is LNHNV and CDR2 YYDKDF (reference sequence). The V and J ends lost 2 bases and 7 bases respectively, with 17 bases between them.

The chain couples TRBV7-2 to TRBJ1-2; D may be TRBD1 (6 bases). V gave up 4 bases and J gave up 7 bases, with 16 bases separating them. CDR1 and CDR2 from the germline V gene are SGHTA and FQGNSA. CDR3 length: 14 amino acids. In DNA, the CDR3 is TGTGCCAGCAGCTCCCGACAGGTTGTGGGTGGCTACACCTTC. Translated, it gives CASSSRQVVGGYTF.

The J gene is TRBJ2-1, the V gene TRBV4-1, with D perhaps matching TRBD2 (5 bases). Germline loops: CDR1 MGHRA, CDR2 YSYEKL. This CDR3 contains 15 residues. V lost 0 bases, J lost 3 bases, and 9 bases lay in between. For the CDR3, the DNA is TGCGCCAGCAGCCAAGACGGGGAGAACTACAATGAGCAGTTCTTC. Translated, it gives CASSQDGENYNEQFF.